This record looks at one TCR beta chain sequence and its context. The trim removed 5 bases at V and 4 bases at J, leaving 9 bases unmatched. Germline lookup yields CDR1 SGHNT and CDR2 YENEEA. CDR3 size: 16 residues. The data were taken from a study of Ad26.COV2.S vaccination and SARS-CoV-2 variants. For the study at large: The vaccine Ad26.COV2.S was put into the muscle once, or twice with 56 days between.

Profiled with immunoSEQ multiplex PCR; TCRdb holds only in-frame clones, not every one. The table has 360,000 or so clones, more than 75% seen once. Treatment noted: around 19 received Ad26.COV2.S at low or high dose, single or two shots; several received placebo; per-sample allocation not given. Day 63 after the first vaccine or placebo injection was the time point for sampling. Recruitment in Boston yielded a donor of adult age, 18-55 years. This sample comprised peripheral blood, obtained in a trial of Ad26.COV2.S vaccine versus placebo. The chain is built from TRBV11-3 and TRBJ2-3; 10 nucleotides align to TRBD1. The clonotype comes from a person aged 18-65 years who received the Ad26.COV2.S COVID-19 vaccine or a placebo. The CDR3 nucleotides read TGTGCCAGCAGCGCTGGGGGCGGGACAGGGGCAGATACGCAGTATTTT. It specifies CASSAGGGTGADTQYF.